The 27 T cell receptor beta chains given below trace back to one sample, sequenced in a study of T cells in Graves' hyperthyroidism and ophthalmopathy. Amplification of TCR beta CDR3 regions was performed using RNA transcripts as template. First-round RT-PCR of the TCR CDR3 relied on the HTBI primer set. TCRdb called the multiplex PCR reads again in MiXCR, with one record for every CDR3 protein. The sample has some 500,000 distinct CDR3 sequences; approximately 15% are singletons. Source material: blood. These receptors all stem from a woman aged 18-35 years with Graves' hyperthyroidism.

This clonotype was counted at least ten times. This chain joins TRBV10-3 and TRBJ2-3, with no clear D. Germline-derived CDR1 and CDR2 are ENHRY and SYGVKD. The CDR3 length is 12 residues. Trimming left V 6 bases short and J 2 bases short, with 6 bases between. CDR3 protein: CAIRTFTDTQYF. The DNA for the CDR3 is TGTGCCATCAGGACGTTCACAGATACGCAGTATTTT.

In its sample, this clonotype was seen many times. This chain joins TRBV11-2 and TRBJ2-2; no clear D gene. Germline V gene data show CDR1 as SGHAT and CDR2 as FQNNGV. The V and J ends lost 5 bases and 4 bases respectively, with 11 bases between them. This CDR3 has 14 amino acids. Written as DNA, the CDR3 is TGTGCCAGCAGCCCCCGGGCAGCCACCGGGGAGCTGTTTTTT. It specifies CASSPRAATGELFF.

This clonotype was seen ten or more times. The chain combines TRBV24-1 with TRBJ2-7; 14 bases are shared with TRBD2. The better agreement between TRBJ2-1 and the DNA end casts doubt on the J call. Germline values: CDR1 KGHDR, CDR2 SFDVKD. The CDR3 length is 17 residues. The CDR3 nucleotides read TGTGCCACCAGTGACCCCCCCGGGACTAGCGGGAGTAACGAGCAGTTCTTC. Translating it yields CATSDPPGTSGSNEQFF.

Ten or more counts support this clonotype. V is TRBV5-1 and J is TRBJ2-3; 8 positions match TRBD2. The V gene's germline CDR1 is SGHRS and CDR2 YFSETQ. The J segment lost 1 base and the V segment lost 6 bases, leaving 7 bases of the junction unmatched. The length of the CDR3 is 15 residues. The CDR3 region is CASIQTSDGTDTQYF. DNA for the CDR3: TGCGCCAGCATTCAGACTAGCGACGGCACAGATACGCAGTATTTT.

Many counts were recorded for this clonotype. The rearrangement uses TRBV30 and TRBJ2-1; 8 nucleotides match TRBD2. J lost 1 base, V lost 5 bases, and 4 bases had no gene match. The CDR3 consists of 14 residues. Germline CDR1 reads GTSNPN; CDR2 reads SVGIG (reference sequence). The CDR3 bases are TGTGCCTGGCAGCGGGAGTCTTCCTACAATGAGCAGTTCTTC. Amino acids: CAWQRESSYNEQFF.

This clonotype was found many times. The chain joins TRBV30 to TRBJ2-1, with D tentatively TRBD2 (6 bases). This CDR3 contains 17 residues. V was clipped by 0 bases and J by 0 bases, with 15 bases between them. CDR1 and CDR2 from the germline V gene are GTSNPN and SVGIG (reference sequence). CDR3 bases: TGTGCCTGGAGTGTACCCCCAACGGGAGTCTCCTACAATGAGCAGTTCTTC. It codes for CAWSVPPTGVSYNEQFF.

The chain carries TRBV6-1 and TRBJ2-2; TRBD1 agrees at 8 bases. Germline V lookup: CDR1 MNHNS, CDR2 SASEGT. The V and J ends lost 3 bases and 7 bases, in that order; junction bases with no gene match: 10. This CDR3 has 16 residues. CDR3 sequence reads: CASSDPQGAEYGELFF. Here the CDR3 DNA reads TGTGCCAGCAGTGACCCCCAGGGGGCGGAGTACGGGGAGCTGTTTTTT.

In this sample, this clonotype turned up a few times. The CDR3 is CSAGQSYSNQPQHF. As DNA, the CDR3 is TGCAGTGCTGGACAGTCTTATAGCAATCAGCCCCAGCATTTT. The chain joins TRBV20-1 to TRBJ1-5, with D possibly matching TRBD1 (6 bases). This CDR3 region has 14 residues. The germline CDR1 and CDR2 sequences are DFQATT and SNEGSKA (reference sequence). Trimming stripped 5 bases from V and 0 bases from J, with 11 bases between.

In this sample, this clonotype turned up many times. The chain recombines TRBV14 with TRBJ2-7; D is uncertain. In germline, CDR1 is SGHDN, CDR2 FVKESK. The CDR3 extends over 14 amino acids. Trimming left V 2 bases short and J 6 bases short, with 14 bases between. This CDR3 reads CASSQFDGFFEQYF. In DNA, the CDR3 is TGTGCCAGCAGCCAATTTGATGGGTTTTTCGAGCAGTACTTC.

The chain links TRBV14 to TRBJ1-5, with TRBD1 as a possible D gene (5 bases). With 5 bases removed from V and 9 bases from J, the gap between germline ends came to 14 bases. Germline assignment: CDR1 SGHDN and CDR2 FVKESK. The CDR3 totals 13 residues. DNA of the CDR3: TGTGCCAGCAGCTCGCGACGCGGGGCGCCCCAGCATTTT. It specifies CASSSRRGAPQHF.

This chain joins TRBV27 and TRBJ1-1; D is perhaps TRBD1 (6 bases). Trimming took off 5 bases at V and 1 base at J, with 11 bases between the two ends. Per germline, CDR1 MNHEY and CDR2 SMNVEV (reference sequence). This CDR3 has 14 residues. The CDR3 loop reads CASSPGVRNTEAFF. For the CDR3, the DNA is TGTGCCAGCAGTCCAGGGGTAAGGAACACTGAAGCTTTCTTT.

The chain carries TRBV30 and TRBJ1-5; 9 bases match TRBD1. The CDR3 is 13 residues long. With 5 bases clipped from V and 7 bases from J, the junction kept 6 bases outside the gene matches. Germline CDR1 GTSNPN, CDR2 SVGIG (reference sequence). For the CDR3, the DNA is TGTGCCTGGGCGGGACAGGGAGCGCAGCCCCAGCATTTT. This gives the protein CAWAGQGAQPQHF.

There are a few counts of this clonotype. V gene TRBV30 combines with J gene TRBJ1-1; a weak D match, TRBD1 (5 bases). The germline V gene has CDR1 GTSNPN and CDR2 SVGIG (reference sequence). CDR3 length: 13 amino acids. Trimming removed 4 bases at V and 4 bases at J, with 13 bases between. CDR3 in amino acids: CAWIWGRSTEAFF. The DNA of the CDR3 is TGTGCCTGGATTTGGGGGAGGAGCACTGAAGCTTTCTTT.

Points on this clonotype: This may be a read error, as it is one base from a much larger clone. V gene TRBV13 combines with J gene TRBJ2-1; 8 nucleotides match TRBD2. Trimming cost V 5 bases and J 4 bases; bases outside gene matches: 19. The CDR3 length is 19 residues. The V gene's germline CDR1 is PRHDT and CDR2 FYEKMQ (reference sequence). The DNA of the CDR3 is TGTGCCAGCAGCCCCGATCCCGGGACTAGGGGGAGAGCGTACAATGAGCAGTTCTTC. Amino acids: CASSPDPGTRGRAYNEQFF.

V is TRBV19 and J is TRBJ2-1, with 10 bases fitting TRBD2. V dropped 9 bases and J dropped 4; count of bases not matched to a gene: 9. The germline V gene encodes CDR1 LNHDA and CDR2 SQIVND (reference sequence). The CDR3 runs to 15 residues. CDR3: CASTPSGREYNEQFF. CDR3 bases: TGTGCCAGCACACCAAGCGGGAGGGAGTACAATGAGCAGTTCTTC.

There are a few counts of this clonotype. This chain connects TRBV7-8 to TRBJ1-4; tentative D call: TRBD1 (6 bases). The CDR3 has 16 residues. With 5 bases removed from V and 4 bases from J, the gap between germline ends came to 17 bases. CDR1 is SGHVS, CDR2 FQNEAQ, per germline. CDR3 amino acids: CASSLYHGTSNEKLFF. The CDR3 DNA reads as TGTGCCAGCAGCCTCTACCACGGGACAAGTAATGAAAAACTGTTTTTT.

This sequence joins TRBV20-1 and TRBJ2-2; D gene unclear. CDR1 is DFQATT and CDR2 is SNEGSKA in the germline V gene (reference sequence). Trimming removed 5 bases from V and 1 base from J, with 5 bases in between. The CDR3 covers 12 residues. CDR3 amino acids: CSAPWNTGELFF. CDR3 sequence (DNA): TGCAGTGCTCCTTGGAACACCGGGGAGCTGTTTTTT.

V is TRBV20-1 and J is TRBJ2-1; 9 bases are shared with TRBD2. The junction had 4 bases not matched to a gene; V was cut back by 5 bases and J by 2 bases. CDR1 and CDR2 from the germline V gene are DFQATT and SNEGSKA (reference sequence). This CDR3 comprises 14 residues. The DNA of the CDR3 is TGCAGTGCTCCTCTAGCGGGGCCCTACAATGAGCAGTTCTTC. It specifies CSAPLAGPYNEQFF.

The chain joins TRBV27 to TRBJ2-5; D perhaps matches TRBD2 (6 bases). This CDR3 contains 14 residues. The germline V gene has CDR1 MNHEY and CDR2 SMNVEV (reference sequence). Trimming removed 2 bases at V and 5 bases at J, with 12 bases between. The CDR3 loop reads CASSLLGTLETQYF. The CDR3 bases are TGTGCCAGCAGTTTACTAGGGACTCTGGAGACCCAGTACTTC.

In this sample, this clonotype turned up a few times. V and J are TRBV5-1 and TRBJ1-4; 8 nucleotides match TRBD1. Trimming took 0 bases from V and 2 from J; bases not matched to a gene: 6. The CDR3 length is 17 residues. CDR1 and CDR2 (germline): SGHRS, YFSETQ. CDR3 DNA sequence: TGCGCCAGCAGCTTGGCCCCCCAGGGGGCGACTAATGAAAAACTGTTTTTT. Amino acid sequence: CASSLAPQGATNEKLFF.

As for this clonotype: Just one base apart from a much larger clone, this may be a read error. This sequence joins TRBV27 and TRBJ2-1; 10 bases match TRBD2. J gave up 5 bases and V 3 bases, and 4 bases lay outside the gene matches. The CDR3 runs to 15 residues. Germline V gene data show CDR1 as MNHEY and CDR2 as SMNVEV (reference sequence). The CDR3 reads CASSFPSGSHNEQFF. The CDR3 coding sequence is TGTGCCAGCAGTTTTCCTAGCGGGAGCCACAATGAGCAGTTCTTC.

The chain carries TRBV6-1 and TRBJ2-2, with 8 bases that match TRBD1. Germline CDR1 and CDR2: MNHNS and SASEGT. Trimming took 6 bases from V and 3 from J; bases not matched to a gene: 9. CDR3 length: 16 amino acids. CDR3 in amino acids: CASRDGQGKDTGELFF. The CDR3 DNA sequence: TGTGCCAGCAGGGACGGACAGGGAAAAGACACCGGGGAGCTGTTTTTT.

The rearrangement joins TRBV9 to TRBJ2-5; D gene uncertain. Trimming pared 0 bases from V and 5 bases from J, leaving 17 bases between. This CDR3 is built from 16 residues. Germline CDR1 and CDR2: SGDLS and YYNGEE. CDR3 coding DNA: TGTGCCAGCAGCGTAGACCTTGCGCCATTAGTGGAGACCCAGTACTTC. Residues: CASSVDLAPLVETQYF.

The table lists this clonotype with a count of one. The chain joins TRBV12-3 or TRBV12-4 to TRBJ1-2; 11 bases match TRBD1. CDR3 size: 13 residues. Trimming at V came to 6 bases and at J to 8 bases, leaving 5 bases not matched to a gene. The CDR3 coding sequence is TGTGCCAGCAGCTGGACAGGGGGCATGGGCTACACCTTC. It is translated as CASSWTGGMGYTF.

This clonotype was recorded many times. The rearrangement joins TRBV2 to TRBJ1-5; D gene uncertain. Trimming left V 11 bases short and J 3 bases short, with 11 bases between. CDR1 and CDR2 (germline): SNHLY, FYNNEI. The CDR3 is 12 amino acids. In DNA form, the CDR3 reads TGTGCCGGCGGACGGTACAATCAGCCCCAGCATTTT. Protein sequence: CAGGRYNQPQHF.

This clonotype has at least ten counts. V and J are TRBV3-1 and TRBJ2-1, with 9 bases lining up with TRBD2. The trim removed 2 bases at V and 8 bases at J, leaving 19 bases unmatched. Germline loops: CDR1 LGHDT, CDR2 YNNKEL (reference sequence). The CDR3 is 19 amino acids. CDR3 nucleotide sequence: TGTGCCAGCAGCCAACCCTTGAAGTTTTATGGTAGCGGGAGCGATGAGCAGTTCTTC. Translation gives CASSQPLKFYGSGSDEQFF.

The chain joins TRBV5-5 to TRBJ1-6; tentatively, D is TRBD1 (5 bases). CDR1 and CDR2 (germline): SGHKS, YYEKEE (reference sequence). V was pared by 1 base and J by 9 bases, with 14 bases between. This CDR3 spans 15 amino acids. CDR3 sequence (DNA): TGTGCCAGCAGCTTGACCCAGGGTGGGGCTTCACCCCTCCACTTT. This codes for CASSLTQGGASPLHF.